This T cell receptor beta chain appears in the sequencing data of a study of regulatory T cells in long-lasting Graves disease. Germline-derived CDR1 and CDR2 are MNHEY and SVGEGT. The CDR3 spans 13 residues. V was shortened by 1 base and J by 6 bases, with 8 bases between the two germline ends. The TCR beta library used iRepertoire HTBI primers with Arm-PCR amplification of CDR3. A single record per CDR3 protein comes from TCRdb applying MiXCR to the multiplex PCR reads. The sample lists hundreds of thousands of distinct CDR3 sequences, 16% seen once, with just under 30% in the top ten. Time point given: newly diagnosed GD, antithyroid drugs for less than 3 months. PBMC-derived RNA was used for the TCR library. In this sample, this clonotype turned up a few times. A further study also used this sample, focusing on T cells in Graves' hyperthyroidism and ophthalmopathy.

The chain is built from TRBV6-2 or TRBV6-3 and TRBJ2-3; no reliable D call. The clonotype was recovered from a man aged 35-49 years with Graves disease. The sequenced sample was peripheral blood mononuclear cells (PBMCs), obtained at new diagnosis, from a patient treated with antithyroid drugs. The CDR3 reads CASSYFPPDTQYF. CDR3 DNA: TGTGCCAGCAGTTACTTCCCCCCTGATACGCAGTATTTT.